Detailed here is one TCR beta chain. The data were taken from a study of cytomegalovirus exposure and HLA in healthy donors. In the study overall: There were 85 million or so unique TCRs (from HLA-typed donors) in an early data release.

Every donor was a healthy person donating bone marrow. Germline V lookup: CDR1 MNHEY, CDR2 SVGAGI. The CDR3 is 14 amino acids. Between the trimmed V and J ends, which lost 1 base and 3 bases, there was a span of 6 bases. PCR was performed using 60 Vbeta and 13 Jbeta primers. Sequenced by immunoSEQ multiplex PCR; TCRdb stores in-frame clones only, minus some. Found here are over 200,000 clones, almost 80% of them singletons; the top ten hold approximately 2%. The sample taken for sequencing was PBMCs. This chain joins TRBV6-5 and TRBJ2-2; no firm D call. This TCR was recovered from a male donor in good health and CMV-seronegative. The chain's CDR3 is CASSYYRDTGELFF. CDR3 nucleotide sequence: TGTGCCAGCAGTTACTATCGGGACACCGGGGAGCTGTTTTTT.